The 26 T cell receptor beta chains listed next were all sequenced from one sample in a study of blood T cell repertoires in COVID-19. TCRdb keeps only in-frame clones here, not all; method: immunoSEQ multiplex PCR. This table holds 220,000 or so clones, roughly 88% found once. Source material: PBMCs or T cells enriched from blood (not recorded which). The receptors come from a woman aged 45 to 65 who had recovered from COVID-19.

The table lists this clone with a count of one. CDR3 amino acids: CSARDRQSSYNEQFF. CDR3 DNA: TGCAGCGCGAGGGACAGGCAGAGCTCCTACAATGAGCAGTTCTTC. The chain carries TRBV29-1 and TRBJ2-1; 8 bases agree with TRBD1. This CDR3 is built from 15 residues. The V and J ends lost 7 bases and 0 bases, in that order; junction bases with no gene match: 8. Germline V gene lookup returns CDR1 SQVTM and CDR2 ANQGSEA.

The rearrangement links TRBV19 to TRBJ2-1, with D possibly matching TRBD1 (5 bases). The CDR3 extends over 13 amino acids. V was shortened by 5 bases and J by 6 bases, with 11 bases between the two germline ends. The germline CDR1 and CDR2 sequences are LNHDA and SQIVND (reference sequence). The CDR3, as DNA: TGTGCCAGTAGTGATTCAGGGTTCAATGAGCAGTTCTTC. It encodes CASSDSGFNEQFF.

The CDR3 region is CASSPSQADRAGNTIYF. CDR3 DNA sequence: TGCGCCAGCAGCCCTTCCCAGGCGGACAGGGCCGGAAACACCATATATTTT. V gene TRBV4-1 combines with J gene TRBJ1-3, with 8 nucleotides matching TRBD1. J lost 4 bases, V lost 4 bases, and 12 bases had no gene match. The CDR3 consists of 17 residues. Germline values: CDR1 MGHRA, CDR2 YSYEKL.

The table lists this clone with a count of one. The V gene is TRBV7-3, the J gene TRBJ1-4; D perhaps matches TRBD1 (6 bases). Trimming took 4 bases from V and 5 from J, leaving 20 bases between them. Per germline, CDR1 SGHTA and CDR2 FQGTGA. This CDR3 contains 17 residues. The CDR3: CASSSNRTANLNEKLFF. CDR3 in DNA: TGTGCCAGCAGCTCGAACCGGACAGCGAACTTAAATGAAAAACTGTTTTTT.

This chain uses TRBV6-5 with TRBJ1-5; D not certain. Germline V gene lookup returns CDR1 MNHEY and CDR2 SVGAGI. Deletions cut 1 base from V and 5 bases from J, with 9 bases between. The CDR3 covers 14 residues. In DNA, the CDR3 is TGTGCCAGCAGTTACTTGTCAGTACATCAGCCCCAGCATTTT. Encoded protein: CASSYLSVHQPQHF.

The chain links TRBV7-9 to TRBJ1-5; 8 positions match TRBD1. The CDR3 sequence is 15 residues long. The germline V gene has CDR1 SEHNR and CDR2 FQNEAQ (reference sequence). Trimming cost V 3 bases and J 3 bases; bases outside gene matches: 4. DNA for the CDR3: TGTGCCAGCAGCTTGGGGACAGGACACAATCAGCCCCAGCATTTT. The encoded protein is CASSLGTGHNQPQHF.

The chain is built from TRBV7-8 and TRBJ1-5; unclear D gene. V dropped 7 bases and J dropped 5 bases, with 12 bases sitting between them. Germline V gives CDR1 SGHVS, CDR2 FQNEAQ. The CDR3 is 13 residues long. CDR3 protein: CASTQRADQPQHF. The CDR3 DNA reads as TGTGCCAGCACCCAGAGGGCTGATCAGCCCCAGCATTTT.

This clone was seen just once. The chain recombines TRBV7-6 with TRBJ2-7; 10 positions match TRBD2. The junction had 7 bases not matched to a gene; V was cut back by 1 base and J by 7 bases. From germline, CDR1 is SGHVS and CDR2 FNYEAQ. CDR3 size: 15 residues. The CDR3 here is CASSLEASGSKEQYF. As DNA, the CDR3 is TGTGCCAGCAGCTTAGAGGCTAGCGGGAGTAAAGAGCAGTACTTC.

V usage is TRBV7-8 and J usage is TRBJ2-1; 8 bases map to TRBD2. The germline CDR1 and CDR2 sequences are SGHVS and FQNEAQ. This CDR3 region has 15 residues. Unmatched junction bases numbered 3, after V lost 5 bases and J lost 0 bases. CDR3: CASSPSGSSYNEQFF. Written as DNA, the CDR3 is TGTGCCAGCAGCCCAAGCGGGAGCTCCTACAATGAGCAGTTCTTC.

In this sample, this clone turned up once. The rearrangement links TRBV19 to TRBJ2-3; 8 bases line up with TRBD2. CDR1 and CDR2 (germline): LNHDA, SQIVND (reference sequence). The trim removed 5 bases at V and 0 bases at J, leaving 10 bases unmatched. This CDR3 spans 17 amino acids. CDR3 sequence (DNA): TGTGCCAGTAGTCTCCCCCGGGGGGGCCTTAGCACAGATACGCAGTATTTT. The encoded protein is CASSLPRGGLSTDTQYF.

CDR3 sequence (DNA): TGTGCCAGCAGTTCGAGGGACAGGGGATACGAGCAGTACTTC. Protein: CASSSRDRGYEQYF. J is TRBJ2-7 and V is TRBV6-5; 10 bases are a match to TRBD1. Germline trimming cut 4 bases from V and 4 bases from J; bases unmatched to any gene: 4. The CDR3 runs 14 residues. Per the germline V gene, CDR1 is MNHEY and CDR2 is SVGAGI.

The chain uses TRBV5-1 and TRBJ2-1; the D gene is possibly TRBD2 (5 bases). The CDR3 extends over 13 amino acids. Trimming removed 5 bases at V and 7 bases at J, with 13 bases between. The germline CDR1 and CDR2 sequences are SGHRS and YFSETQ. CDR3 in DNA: TGCGCCAGCAGTTCCCGGCCGGGGAATGAGCAGTTCTTC. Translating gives CASSSRPGNEQFF.

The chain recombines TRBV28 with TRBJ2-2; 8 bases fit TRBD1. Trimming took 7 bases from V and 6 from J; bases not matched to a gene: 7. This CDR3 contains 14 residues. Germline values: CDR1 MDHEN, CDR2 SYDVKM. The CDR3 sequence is CASTRTGTPGELFF. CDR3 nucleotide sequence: TGTGCCAGCACTCGGACAGGGACACCCGGGGAGCTGTTTTTT.

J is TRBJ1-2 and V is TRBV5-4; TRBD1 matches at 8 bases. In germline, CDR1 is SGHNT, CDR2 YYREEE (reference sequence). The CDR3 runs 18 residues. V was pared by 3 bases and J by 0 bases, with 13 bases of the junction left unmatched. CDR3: CASSSAQTGTGANYGYTF. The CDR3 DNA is TGTGCCAGCAGCTCCGCCCAGACAGGGACAGGCGCTAACTATGGCTACACCTTC.

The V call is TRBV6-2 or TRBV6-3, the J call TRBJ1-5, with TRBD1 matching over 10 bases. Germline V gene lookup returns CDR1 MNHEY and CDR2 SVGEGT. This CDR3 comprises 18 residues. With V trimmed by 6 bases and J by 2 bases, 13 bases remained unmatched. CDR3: CASSPRDRGLLGNQPQHF. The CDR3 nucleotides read TGTGCCAGCAGCCCCCGGGACAGGGGCCTTTTAGGCAATCAGCCCCAGCATTTT.

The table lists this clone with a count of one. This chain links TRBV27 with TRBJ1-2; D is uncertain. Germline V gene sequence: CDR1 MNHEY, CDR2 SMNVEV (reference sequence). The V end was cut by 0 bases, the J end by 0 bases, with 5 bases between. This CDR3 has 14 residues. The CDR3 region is CASSLSRTNYGYTF. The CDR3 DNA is TGTGCCAGCAGTTTATCGAGAACTAACTATGGCTACACCTTC.

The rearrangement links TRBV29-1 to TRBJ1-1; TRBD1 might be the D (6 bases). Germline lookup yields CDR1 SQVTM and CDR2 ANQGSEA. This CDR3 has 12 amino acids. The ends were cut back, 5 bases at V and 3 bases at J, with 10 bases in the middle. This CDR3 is CSVRTVYTEAFF. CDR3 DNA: TGCAGCGTTAGGACAGTCTACACTGAAGCTTTCTTT.

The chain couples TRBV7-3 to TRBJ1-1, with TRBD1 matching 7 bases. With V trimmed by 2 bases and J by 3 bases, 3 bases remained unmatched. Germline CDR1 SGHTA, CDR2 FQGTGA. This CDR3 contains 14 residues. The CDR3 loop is CASSLGGTDTEAFF. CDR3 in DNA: TGTGCCAGCAGCTTAGGGGGGACAGACACTGAAGCTTTCTTT. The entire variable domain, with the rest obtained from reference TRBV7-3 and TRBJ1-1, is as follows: GAGVSQTPSNKVTEKGKYVELRCDPISGHTALYWYRQSLGQGPEFLIYFQGTGAADDSGLPNDRFFAVRPEGSVSTLKIQRTERGDSAVYLCASSLGGTDTEAFFGQGTRLTVV.

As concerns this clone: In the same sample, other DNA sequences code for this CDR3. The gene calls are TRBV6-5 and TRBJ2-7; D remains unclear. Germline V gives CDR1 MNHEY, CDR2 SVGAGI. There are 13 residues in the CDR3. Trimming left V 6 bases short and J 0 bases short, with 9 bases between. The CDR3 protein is CASSSGGSYEQYF. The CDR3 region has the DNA TGTGCCAGCAGCTCAGGTGGCTCCTACGAGCAGTACTTC.

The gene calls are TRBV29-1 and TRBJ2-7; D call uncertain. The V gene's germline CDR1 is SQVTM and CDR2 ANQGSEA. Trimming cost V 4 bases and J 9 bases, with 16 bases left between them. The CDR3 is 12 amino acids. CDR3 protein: CSVARLNQGQYF. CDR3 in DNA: TGCAGCGTTGCGCGACTTAATCAAGGGCAGTACTTC.

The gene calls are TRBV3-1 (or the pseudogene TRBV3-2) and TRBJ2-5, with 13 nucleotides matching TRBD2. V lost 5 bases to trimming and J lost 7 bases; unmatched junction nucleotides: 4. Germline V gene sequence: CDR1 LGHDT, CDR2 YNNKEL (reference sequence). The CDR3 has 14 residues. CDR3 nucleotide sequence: TGTGCCAGCAGCACTAGCGGGGGGGGTGGGACCCAGTACTTC. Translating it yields CASSTSGGGGTQYF.

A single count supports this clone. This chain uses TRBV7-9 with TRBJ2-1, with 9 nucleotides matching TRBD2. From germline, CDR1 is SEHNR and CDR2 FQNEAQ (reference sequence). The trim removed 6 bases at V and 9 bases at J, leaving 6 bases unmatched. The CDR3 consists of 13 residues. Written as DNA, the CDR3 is TGTGCCAGCAGTTCAGGACTAGCGACTGAGCAGTTCTTC. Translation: CASSSGLATEQFF.

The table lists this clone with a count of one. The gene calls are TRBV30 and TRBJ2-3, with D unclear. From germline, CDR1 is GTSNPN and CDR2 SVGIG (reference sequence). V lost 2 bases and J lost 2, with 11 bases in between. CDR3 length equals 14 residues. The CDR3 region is CAWSTHAYTDTQYF. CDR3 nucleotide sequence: TGTGCCTGGAGTACACACGCATACACAGATACGCAGTATTTT. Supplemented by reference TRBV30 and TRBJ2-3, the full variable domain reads SQTIHQWPATLVQPVGSPLSLECTVEGTSNPNLYWYRQAAGRGLQLLFYSVGIGQISSEVPQNLSASRPQDRQFILSSKKLLLSDSGFYLCAWSTHAYTDTQYFGPGTRLTVL.

In DNA form, the CDR3 reads TGCGCCAGCAGCCTATGGACTAGCGGGAGCTCGCGGGGAGAGACCCAGTACTTC. It is translated as CASSLWTSGSSRGETQYF. This sequence joins TRBV4-1 and TRBJ2-5, with 13 bases aligning to TRBD2. The CDR3 loop spans 18 amino acids. Germline assignment: CDR1 MGHRA and CDR2 YSYEKL. The trim removed 4 bases at V and 4 bases at J, leaving 12 bases unmatched.

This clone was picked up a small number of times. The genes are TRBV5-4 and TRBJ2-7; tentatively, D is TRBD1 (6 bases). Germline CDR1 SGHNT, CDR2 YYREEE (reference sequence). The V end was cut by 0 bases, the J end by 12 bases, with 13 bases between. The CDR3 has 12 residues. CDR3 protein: CASSLGDTGSYF. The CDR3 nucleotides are TGTGCCAGCAGCTTGGGGGACACCGGTTCGTACTTC.

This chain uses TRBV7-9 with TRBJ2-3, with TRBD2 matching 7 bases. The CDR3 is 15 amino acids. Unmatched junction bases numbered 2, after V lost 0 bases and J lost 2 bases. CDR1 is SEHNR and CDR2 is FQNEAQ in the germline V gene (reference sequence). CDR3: CASSLAGGSTDTQYF. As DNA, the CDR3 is TGTGCCAGCAGCTTAGCGGGGGGGTCCACAGATACGCAGTATTTT.